This passage covers 11 T cell receptor beta chains from one sample sequenced in a study of beta chain features in type 1 diabetes (dated by TCRdb to 2016 to 2019). What the work shows at the level of the full study, not this receptor alone: A moderate but significant shortening of TCRB CDR3 length was observed in type 1 diabetes patients in all four CD4+ subsets.

Receptors were amplified or captured by the immunoSEQ multiplex PCR assay. The entire amount of isolated RNA was reverse transcribed using the High Capacity cDNA Reverse Transcription Kit, so the sequenced TCRB transcripts were expressed ones. In its TCRdb copy, this immuneACCESS table keeps in-frame sequences only and misses some clones. Where compared with another copy, unresolved V genes explain less than half of these, and the others have no known cause. This sample is represented by some 660,000 clones; roughly 13% of them were singletons. The leading ten clones occupy just under 0.04% of the sample. These receptors' targets are unknown. Input material: naive CD4+ T cells from blood. The cell subset or site label of this sample denotes: true naive CD4+ T cells. The receptors were sampled from a man aged 18 to 30 with type 1 diabetes.

The V and J genes are TRBV6-5 and TRBJ1-6; tentatively, D is TRBD1 (5 bases). The length of the CDR3 is 15 residues. Germline loops: CDR1 MNHEY, CDR2 SVGAGI. Trimming cost V 0 bases and J 7 bases, with 10 bases left between them. The CDR3 protein is CASSYSQGRNSPLHF. CDR3 nucleotides: TGTGCCAGCAGTTACTCGCAGGGACGAAATTCACCCCTCCACTTT.

In its sample, this clone was seen a few times. This chain's CDR3 is CASSLEQGPSGANVLTF. The CDR3 DNA is TGCGCCAGCAGCCTAGAACAGGGCCCCTCTGGGGCCAACGTCCTGACTTTC. J is TRBJ2-6 and V is TRBV4-3, with D possibly matching TRBD1 (6 bases). V dropped 4 bases and J dropped 0 bases, with 13 bases sitting between them. CDR1 is LGHNA, CDR2 YSLEER, per germline. The CDR3 is made up of 17 amino acids.

This clone was detected only a few times. The chain is built from TRBV5-4 and TRBJ2-7; D not resolved. Germline CDR1 SGHNT, CDR2 YYREEE (reference sequence). This CDR3 has 14 amino acids. V lost 0 bases and J 0 bases, leaving 7 bases between the germline ends. The CDR3: CASSLVGSSYEQYF. As DNA, the CDR3 is TGTGCCAGCAGCTTGGTTGGTAGCTCCTACGAGCAGTACTTC.

This chain uses TRBV7-2 with TRBJ1-5, with D maybe TRBD1 (5 bases). With 1 base removed from V and 5 bases from J, the gap between germline ends came to 12 bases. The CDR3 contains 15 residues. Germline CDR1 and CDR2: SGHTA and FQGNSA. The CDR3 nucleotides read TGTGCCAGCAGCTTAGTTGGGGGTAACCATCAGCCCCAGCATTTT. Translation gives CASSLVGGNHQPQHF.

V and J are TRBV4-2 and TRBJ2-2; D is ambiguous. This CDR3 is 16 amino acids long. Germline V gives CDR1 LGHNA, CDR2 YNFKEQ. Trimming took off 0 bases at V and 0 bases at J, with 8 bases between the two ends. CDR3 residues: CASSQDTNPNTGELFF. The CDR3 DNA sequence: TGTGCCAGCAGCCAAGATACAAATCCGAACACCGGGGAGCTGTTTTTT.

V gene TRBV28 combines with J gene TRBJ1-5, with TRBD1 matching over 8 bases. Germline V gene sequence: CDR1 MDHEN, CDR2 SYDVKM. After removal of 6 bases from V and 0 bases from J, the junction contained 7 bases not matched to a gene. The length of the CDR3 is 16 residues. The CDR3 loop is CASRLDRGHSNQPQHF. DNA for the CDR3: TGTGCCAGCAGACTCGACAGGGGCCATAGCAATCAGCCCCAGCATTTT.

The gene calls are TRBV2 and TRBJ2-3; a possible D gene is TRBD2 (6 bases). Trimming left V 6 bases short and J 1 base short, with 17 bases between. Looked up from germline, CDR1 is SNHLY and CDR2 is FYNNEI. The CDR3 is 16 amino acids. CDR3 in DNA: TGTGCCAGCAGCCGATTTAGCGGTGGTGGCACAGATACGCAGTATTTT. Translated, it gives CASSRFSGGGTDTQYF.

Comments on this clone: Its ends do not fully match the called genes, so a read error is possible. The chain joins TRBV15 to TRBJ2-1; unclear D gene. Germline loops: CDR1 LNHNV, CDR2 YYDKDF (reference sequence). The CDR3 extends over 11 amino acids. The CDR3 here is CASSTFHEQFF. In nucleotides, the CDR3 is TGTGCCTCCAGCACTTTCCATGAGCAGTTCTTC.

This clone was seen a few times. The chain couples TRBV4-1 to TRBJ1-4; D is undetermined. CDR1 and CDR2 (germline): MGHRA, YSYEKL. The CDR3 contains 15 residues. V was trimmed by 3 bases and J by 10 bases, leaving 18 bases between them. Written as DNA, the CDR3 is TGCGCCAGCAGCCACCCACGGGTCACTAACCCAAAACTGTTTTTT. Translating gives CASSHPRVTNPKLFF.

This clone was detected a few times. Here the CDR3 reads CASSATEQETQYF. In DNA, the CDR3 is TGTGCCAGCAGCGCGACAGAGCAAGAGACCCAGTACTTC. V is TRBV9 and J is TRBJ2-5, with D maybe TRBD1 (5 bases). Per germline, CDR1 SGDLS and CDR2 YYNGEE. Trimming removed 3 bases at V and 2 bases at J, with 8 bases between. The CDR3 has 13 amino acids.

Only a few counts were recorded for this clone. The chain carries TRBV6-1 and TRBJ2-3; 9 nucleotides align to TRBD1. This CDR3 spans 14 amino acids. Per germline, CDR1 MNHNS and CDR2 SASEGT. The ends lost 9 bases at V and 4 bases at J; junction bases unmatched: 8. CDR3 nucleotide sequence: TGTGCCAGTATAAACAGGGGGCATTCAGATACGCAGTATTTT. This encodes CASINRGHSDTQYF.